This is a list of T cell receptor beta chains from one sample in a study of identical twins. TCRdb re-called the 5' RACE reads through MiXCR, storing one row per CDR3 protein. Of under 1 million distinct CDR3 sequences in the sample, 12% were seen once. Another study also made use of these data, one on yellow fever vaccine responses in identical twins.

Sequenced: PBMCs. Receptors originate from a woman aged 18 to 35 in good health. The conserved cysteine and the conserved F or W are not part of the CDR3 here. Fields, in order: J gene, CDR3 length, V gene, CDR3 protein.

TRBJ1-2	13	TRBV6-1	ASSEGRGQYYGYT
TRBJ2-1	9	TRBV28	ASSARNEQF
TRBJ2-5	10	TRBV29-1	SVDRVQETQY
TRBJ1-3	14	TRBV7-9	ASSLGTGSYGNTIY
TRBJ1-1	12	TRBV7-9	ASSLASKNTEAF
TRBJ2-3	12	TRBV20-1	SAWTSGARDTQY
TRBJ2-3	13	TRBV4-2	ASSQDMGDTDTQY
TRBJ2-1	14	TRBV4-2	ASSQDTGFGYNEQF
TRBJ2-3	13	TRBV27	ASSPASLQTDTQY
TRBJ2-7	13	TRBV18	ASSPPLGASYEQY